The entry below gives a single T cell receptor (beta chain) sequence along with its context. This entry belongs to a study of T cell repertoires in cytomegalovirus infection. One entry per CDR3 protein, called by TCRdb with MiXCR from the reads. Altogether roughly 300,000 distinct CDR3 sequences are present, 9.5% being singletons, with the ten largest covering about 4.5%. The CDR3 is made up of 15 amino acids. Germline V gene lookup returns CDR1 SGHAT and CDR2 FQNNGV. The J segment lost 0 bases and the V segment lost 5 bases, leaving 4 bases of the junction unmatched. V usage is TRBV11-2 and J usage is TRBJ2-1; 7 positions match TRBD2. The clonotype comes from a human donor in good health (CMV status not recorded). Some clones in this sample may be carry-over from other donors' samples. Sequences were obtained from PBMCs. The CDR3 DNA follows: TGTGCCAGCAGCCCTCGGACTAGCTCCTACAATGAGCAGTTCTTC. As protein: CASSPRTSSYNEQFF.